The following is a TCR beta chain sequence with its context. As yet, its antigen is unknown. This entry belongs to a study of PD-1 blockade in classical Hodgkin lymphoma. For the study at large: Patients were infused with nivolumab 3 mg/kg every 2 weeks. Study outcomes and limitations: While CD8+ TCR diversity did not rise significantly by C4D1, CD4+ TCR diversity did.

Produced via immunoSEQ multiplex PCR; TCRdb's table is partial and in-frame only. The table lists more than 10,000 clones, just under 80% of them singletons. The CDR3 extends over 16 amino acids. The trim removed 5 bases at V and 8 bases at J, leaving 15 bases unmatched. Germline CDR1 and CDR2: SEHNR and FQNEAQ (reference sequence). Brentuximab vedotin exposure varied among the patients, all of whom had relapsed after autologous stem cell transplantation. Source: peripheral blood mononuclear cells (PBMCs), taken at baseline. The source of this sequence is a human donor with classical Hodgkin lymphoma. J is TRBJ2-1 and V is TRBV7-9; 7 bases map to TRBD2. The CDR3 here is CASSPMTSIPIYEQFF. DNA of the CDR3: TGTGCCAGCAGCCCTATGACTAGCATCCCCATATATGAGCAGTTCTTC. The variable domain in full, completed from reference TRBV7-9 and TRBJ2-1, reads DTGVSQNPRHKITKRGQNVTFRCDPISEHNRLYWYRQTLGQGPEFLTYFQNEAQLEKSRLLSDRFSAERPKGSFSTLEIQRTEQGDSAMYLCASSPMTSIPIYEQFFGPGTRLTVL.